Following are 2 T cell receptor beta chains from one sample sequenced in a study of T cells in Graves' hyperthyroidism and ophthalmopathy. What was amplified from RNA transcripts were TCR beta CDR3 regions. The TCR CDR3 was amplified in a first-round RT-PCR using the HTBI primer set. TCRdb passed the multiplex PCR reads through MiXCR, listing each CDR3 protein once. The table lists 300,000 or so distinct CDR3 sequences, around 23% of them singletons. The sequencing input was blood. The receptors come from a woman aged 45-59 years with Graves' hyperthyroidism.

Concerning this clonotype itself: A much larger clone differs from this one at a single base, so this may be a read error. The DNA for the CDR3 is TGTGCCAGCAGCCCTACAGGGGCTAGCACAGATACGCGGTATTTT. Encoded protein: CASSPTGASTDTRYF. J is TRBJ2-3 and V is TRBV7-9, with TRBD1 matching over 7 bases. The V gene's germline CDR1 is SEHNR and CDR2 FQNEAQ (reference sequence). CDR3 length: 15 amino acids.

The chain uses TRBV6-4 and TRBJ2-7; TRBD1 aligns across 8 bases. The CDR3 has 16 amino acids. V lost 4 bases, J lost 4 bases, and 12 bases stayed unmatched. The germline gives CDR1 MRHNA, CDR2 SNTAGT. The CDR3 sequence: CASSGPPAGGLYEQYF. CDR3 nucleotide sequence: TGTGCCAGCAGTGGCCCGCCCGCAGGGGGCTTATACGAGCAGTACTTC.